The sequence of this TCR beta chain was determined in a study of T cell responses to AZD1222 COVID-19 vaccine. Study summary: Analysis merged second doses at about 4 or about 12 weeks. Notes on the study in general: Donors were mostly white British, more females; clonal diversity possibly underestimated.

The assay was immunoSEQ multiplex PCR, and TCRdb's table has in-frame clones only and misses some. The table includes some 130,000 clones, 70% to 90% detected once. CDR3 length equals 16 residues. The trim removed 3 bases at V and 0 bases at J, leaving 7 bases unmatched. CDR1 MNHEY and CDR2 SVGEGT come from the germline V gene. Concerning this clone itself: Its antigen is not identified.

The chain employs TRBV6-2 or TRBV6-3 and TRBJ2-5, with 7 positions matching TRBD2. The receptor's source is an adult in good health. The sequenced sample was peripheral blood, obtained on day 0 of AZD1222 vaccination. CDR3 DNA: TGTGCCAGCAGTTATCTGCGCAGCGGGGACCAAGAGACCCAGTACTTC. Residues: CASSYLRSGDQETQYF.